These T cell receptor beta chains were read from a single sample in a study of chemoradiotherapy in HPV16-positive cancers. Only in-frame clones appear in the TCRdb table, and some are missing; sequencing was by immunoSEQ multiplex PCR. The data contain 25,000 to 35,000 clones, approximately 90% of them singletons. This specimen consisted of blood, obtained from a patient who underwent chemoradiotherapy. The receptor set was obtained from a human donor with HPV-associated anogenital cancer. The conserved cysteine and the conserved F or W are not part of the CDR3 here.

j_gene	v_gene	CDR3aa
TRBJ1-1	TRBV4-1	ASSQERAAGTKMNTEAF
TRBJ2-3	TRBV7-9	ASSSGGLGTDTQY
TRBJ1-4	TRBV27	ASRPLGEGRNEKLF
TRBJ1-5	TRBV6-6	ASSDRGDQPQH
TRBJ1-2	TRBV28	ASSHGFTGNYGYT
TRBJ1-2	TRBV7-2	ASSPRTGTDAHGYT
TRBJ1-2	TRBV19	ASSTQLLNYGYT
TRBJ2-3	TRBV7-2	ASSEGSTDTQY
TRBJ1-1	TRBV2	ASSVSPMGGEAF
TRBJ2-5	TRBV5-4	ASSLTTQETQY
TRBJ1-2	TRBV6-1	ASRGAGSYGGYT
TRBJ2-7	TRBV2	ASRRPSGGTYEQY
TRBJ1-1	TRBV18	ASSPQFSSQGGTEAF
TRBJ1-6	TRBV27	ASNPLGVENSPLH
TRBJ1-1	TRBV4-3	ASSQDGGMNTEAF
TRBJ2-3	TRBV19	ASRPAGNPDTQY
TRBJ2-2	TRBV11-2	ASSLQGLHTGELF
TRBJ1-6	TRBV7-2	ASSSAGGPSRFPLH
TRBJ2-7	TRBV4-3	ASSQDAAYEQY
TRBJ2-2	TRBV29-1	SAPSAGELF
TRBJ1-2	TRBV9	ASSMGGEGGYT
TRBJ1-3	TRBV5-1	ASSLVPGGGGNTIY
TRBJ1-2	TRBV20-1	SAAGGNGYT
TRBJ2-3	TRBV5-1	ASSLGPSGDTQY
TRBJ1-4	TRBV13	ASSLGHRLSTEKLF
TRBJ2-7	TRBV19	ASSILNSDEQY
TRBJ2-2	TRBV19	ASSNQNTGELF
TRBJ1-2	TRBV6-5	ASSTRDGATGGYT
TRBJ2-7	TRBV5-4	ASSLGGGESSYEQY
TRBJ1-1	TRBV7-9	ASSPPDRGGNTEAF
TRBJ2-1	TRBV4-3	ASSQVAGGLNEQF
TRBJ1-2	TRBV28	ASSFLGGNGYT
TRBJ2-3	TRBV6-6	ASQAGTDTQY
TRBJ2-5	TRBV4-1	ASSQDWASGAQETQY
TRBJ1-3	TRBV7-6	ASSLAPWGGPGNTIY
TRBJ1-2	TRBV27	ASSPGQGAFLRGYT
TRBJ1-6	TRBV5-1	ASSLETGRGSPLH
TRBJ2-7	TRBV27	ASSTVTHEQY
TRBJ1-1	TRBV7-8	ASSQGPRITEAF
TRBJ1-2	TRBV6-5	ASSYSALKWGYT
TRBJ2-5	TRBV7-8	ASSLEVAGETQY
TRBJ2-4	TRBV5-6	ASSFLSIQY
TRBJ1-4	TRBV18	ASSQDRGNEKLF
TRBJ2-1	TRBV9	ASSVSPGDVWNEQF
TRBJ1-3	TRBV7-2	ASSLAFGQGRSGNTIY
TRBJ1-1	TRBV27	ASRPAGTAYTEAF
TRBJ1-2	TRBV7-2	ASSRDRDLSYT
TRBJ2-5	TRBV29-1	SVEGETGTQY
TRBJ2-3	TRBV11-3	ASKLGQGASDTQY
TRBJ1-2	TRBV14	ASSQVALWSYGYT
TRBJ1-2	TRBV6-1	ASSVMANYGYT
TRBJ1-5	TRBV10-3	AISERILNQPQH